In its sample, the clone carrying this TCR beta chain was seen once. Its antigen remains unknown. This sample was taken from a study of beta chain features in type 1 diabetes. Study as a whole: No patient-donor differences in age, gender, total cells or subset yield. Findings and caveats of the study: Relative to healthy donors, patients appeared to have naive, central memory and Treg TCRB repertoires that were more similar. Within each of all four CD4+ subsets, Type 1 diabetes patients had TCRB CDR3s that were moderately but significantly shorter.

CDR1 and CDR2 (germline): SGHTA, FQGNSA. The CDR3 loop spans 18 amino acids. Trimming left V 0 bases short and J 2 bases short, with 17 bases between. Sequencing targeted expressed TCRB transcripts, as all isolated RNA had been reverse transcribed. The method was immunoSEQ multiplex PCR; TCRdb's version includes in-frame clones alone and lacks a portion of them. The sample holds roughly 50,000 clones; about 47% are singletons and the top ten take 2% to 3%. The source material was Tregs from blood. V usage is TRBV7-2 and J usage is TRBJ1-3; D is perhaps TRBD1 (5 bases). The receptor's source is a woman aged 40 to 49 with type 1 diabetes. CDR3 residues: CASSLAPPGGSAGNTIYF. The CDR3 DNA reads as TGTGCCAGCAGCTTAGCCCCGCCCGGGGGTAGCGCTGGAAACACCATATATTTT.